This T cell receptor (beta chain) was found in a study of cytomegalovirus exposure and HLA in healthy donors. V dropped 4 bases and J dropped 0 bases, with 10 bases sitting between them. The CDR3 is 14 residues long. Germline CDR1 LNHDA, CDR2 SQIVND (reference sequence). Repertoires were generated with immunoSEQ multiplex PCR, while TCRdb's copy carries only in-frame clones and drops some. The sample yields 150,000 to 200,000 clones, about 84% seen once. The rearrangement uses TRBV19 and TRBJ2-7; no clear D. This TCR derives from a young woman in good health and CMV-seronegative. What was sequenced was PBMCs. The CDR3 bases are TGTGCCAGTAGTAAAACGTCAGGCTCCTACGAGCAGTACTTC. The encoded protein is CASSKTSGSYEQYF.